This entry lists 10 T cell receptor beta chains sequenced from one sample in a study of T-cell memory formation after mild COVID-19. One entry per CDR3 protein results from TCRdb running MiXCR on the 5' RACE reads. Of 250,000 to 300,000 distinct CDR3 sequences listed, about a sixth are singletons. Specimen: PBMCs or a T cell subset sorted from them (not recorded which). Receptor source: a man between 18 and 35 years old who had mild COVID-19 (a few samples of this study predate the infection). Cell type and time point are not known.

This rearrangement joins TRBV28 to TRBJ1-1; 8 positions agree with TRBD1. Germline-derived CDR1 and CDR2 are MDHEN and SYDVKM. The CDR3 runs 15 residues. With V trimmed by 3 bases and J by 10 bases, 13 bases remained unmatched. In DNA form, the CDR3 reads TGTGCCAGCAGTTTGCTGGACAGGGTCCCTCTGGGAGCTTTCTTT. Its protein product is CASSLLDRVPLGAFF.

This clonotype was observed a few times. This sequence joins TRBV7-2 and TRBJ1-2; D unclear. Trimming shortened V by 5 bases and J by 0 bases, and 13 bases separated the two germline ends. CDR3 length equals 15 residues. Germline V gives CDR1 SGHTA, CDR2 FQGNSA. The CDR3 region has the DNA TGTGCCAGCAGCATGACTTTTTTAGCTAACTATGGCTACACCTTC. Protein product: CASSMTFLANYGYTF.

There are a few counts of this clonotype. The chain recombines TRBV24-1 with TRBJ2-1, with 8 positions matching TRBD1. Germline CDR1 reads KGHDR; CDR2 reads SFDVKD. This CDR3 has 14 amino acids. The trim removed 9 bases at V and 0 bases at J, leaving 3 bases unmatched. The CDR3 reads CATAGTGSYNEQFF. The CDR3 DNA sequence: TGTGCCACCGCTGGGACAGGCTCCTACAATGAGCAGTTCTTC.

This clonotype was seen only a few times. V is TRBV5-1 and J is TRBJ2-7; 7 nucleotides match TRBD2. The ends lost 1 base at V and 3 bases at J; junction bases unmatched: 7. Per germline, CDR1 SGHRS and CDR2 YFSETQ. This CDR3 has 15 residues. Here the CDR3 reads CASSLRSGALYEQYF. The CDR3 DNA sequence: TGCGCCAGCAGCTTGAGGAGCGGGGCCCTCTACGAGCAGTACTTC. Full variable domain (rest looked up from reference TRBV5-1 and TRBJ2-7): KAGVTQTPRYLIKTRGQQVTLSCSPISGHRSVSWYQQTPGQGLQFLFEYFSETQRNKGNFPGRFSGRQFSNSRSEMNVSTLELGDSALYLCASSLRSGALYEQYFGPGTRLTVT.

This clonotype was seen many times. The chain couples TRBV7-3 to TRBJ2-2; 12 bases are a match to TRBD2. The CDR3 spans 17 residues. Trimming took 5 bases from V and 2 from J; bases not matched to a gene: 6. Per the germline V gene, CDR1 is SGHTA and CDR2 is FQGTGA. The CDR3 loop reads CASSLGLAGTNTGELFF. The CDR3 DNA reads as TGTGCCAGCAGCCTAGGACTAGCGGGGACAAACACCGGGGAGCTGTTTTTT.

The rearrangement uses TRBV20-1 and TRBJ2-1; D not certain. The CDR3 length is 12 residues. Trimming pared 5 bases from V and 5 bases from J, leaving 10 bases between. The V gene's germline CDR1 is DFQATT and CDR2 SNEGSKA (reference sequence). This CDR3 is CSALGGNNEQFF. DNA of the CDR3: TGCAGTGCTCTGGGTGGAAACAATGAGCAGTTCTTC.

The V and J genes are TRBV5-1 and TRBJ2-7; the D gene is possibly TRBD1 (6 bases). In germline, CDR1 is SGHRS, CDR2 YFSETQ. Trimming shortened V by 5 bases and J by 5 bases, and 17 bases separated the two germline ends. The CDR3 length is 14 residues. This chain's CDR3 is CASSFRGGFDEQYF. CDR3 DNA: TGCGCCAGCAGTTTCCGAGGGGGTTTCGACGAGCAGTACTTC.

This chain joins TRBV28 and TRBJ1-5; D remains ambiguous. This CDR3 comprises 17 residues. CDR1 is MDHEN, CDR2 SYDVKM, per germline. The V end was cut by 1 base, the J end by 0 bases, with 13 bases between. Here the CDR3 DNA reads TGTGCCAGCAGTTTATCCCCCGCAGATGATAGCAATCAGCCCCAGCATTTT. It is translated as CASSLSPADDSNQPQHF.

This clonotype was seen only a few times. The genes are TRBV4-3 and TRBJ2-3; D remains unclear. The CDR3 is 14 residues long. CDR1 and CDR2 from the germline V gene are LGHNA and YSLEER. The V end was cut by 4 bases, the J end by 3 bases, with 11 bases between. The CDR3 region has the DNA TGCGCCAGCAGCCCCTCCCTTCGTACAGATACGCAGTATTTT. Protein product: CASSPSLRTDTQYF.

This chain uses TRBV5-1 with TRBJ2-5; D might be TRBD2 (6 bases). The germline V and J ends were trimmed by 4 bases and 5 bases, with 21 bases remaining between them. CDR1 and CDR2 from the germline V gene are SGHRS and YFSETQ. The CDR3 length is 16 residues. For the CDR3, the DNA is TGCGCCAGCAGCGGTTCCCACGGGGGAGTTCGGGAGACCCAGTACTTC. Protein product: CASSGSHGGVRETQYF.